A selection of T cell receptor beta chains follows, all from one sample in a study of shared T cell receptors in the human thymus. Method: immunoSEQ multiplex PCR; TCRdb's copy keeps in-frame clones and lacks some. This sample yields about 660,000 clones, of which 70% to 90% are seen a single time; 0.0085% to 0.012% belongs to the top ten. This sample was also put to use in a study of human thymus T cells.

The sample taken for sequencing was thymocytes. All receptors come from a boy in the first two years of life with a congenital heart defect. CDR3s leave out the opening cysteine and the closing phenylalanine or tryptophan.

v_gene: TRBV14
j_gene: TRBJ1-2
CDR3aa: ASSQPTTGTGDYGYT

v_gene: TRBV1
j_gene: TRBJ2-1
CDR3aa: TSSQEERRENNEQF

v_gene: TRBV27
j_gene: TRBJ1-1
CDR3aa: ASSRNRGMNTEAF

v_gene: TRBV29-1
j_gene: TRBJ2-1
CDR3aa: SVPGTVSYNEQF

v_gene: TRBV25-1
j_gene: TRBJ2-1
CDR3aa: VSTTGYNEQF

v_gene: TRBV2
j_gene: TRBJ2-5
CDR3aa: ASTTGLAGEETQY

v_gene: TRBV2
j_gene: NA
CDR3aa: ASVRTSGRALEQY

v_gene: TRBV6-6
j_gene: TRBJ1-2
CDR3aa: ASRKDMGTRVGYT

v_gene: TRBV4-1
j_gene: TRBJ2-7
CDR3aa: ASSHSPGLAGGAPLHYEQY

v_gene: TRBV28
j_gene: TRBJ2-3
CDR3aa: ASSLVWATLPTLAGEADTQY

v_gene: TRBV19
j_gene: TRBJ2-5
CDR3aa: ASSTLLAEAETQY

v_gene: TRBV25-1
j_gene: TRBJ2-5
CDR3aa: ASRPDRGKETQY

v_gene: TRBV27
j_gene: TRBJ2-1
CDR3aa: ASSLYPLTIALSSYNEQF

v_gene: TRBV7-6
j_gene: TRBJ2-2
CDR3aa: ASSLVRFTGELF

v_gene: TRBV7-2
j_gene: TRBJ2-7
CDR3aa: ASSLGSSYSYEQY